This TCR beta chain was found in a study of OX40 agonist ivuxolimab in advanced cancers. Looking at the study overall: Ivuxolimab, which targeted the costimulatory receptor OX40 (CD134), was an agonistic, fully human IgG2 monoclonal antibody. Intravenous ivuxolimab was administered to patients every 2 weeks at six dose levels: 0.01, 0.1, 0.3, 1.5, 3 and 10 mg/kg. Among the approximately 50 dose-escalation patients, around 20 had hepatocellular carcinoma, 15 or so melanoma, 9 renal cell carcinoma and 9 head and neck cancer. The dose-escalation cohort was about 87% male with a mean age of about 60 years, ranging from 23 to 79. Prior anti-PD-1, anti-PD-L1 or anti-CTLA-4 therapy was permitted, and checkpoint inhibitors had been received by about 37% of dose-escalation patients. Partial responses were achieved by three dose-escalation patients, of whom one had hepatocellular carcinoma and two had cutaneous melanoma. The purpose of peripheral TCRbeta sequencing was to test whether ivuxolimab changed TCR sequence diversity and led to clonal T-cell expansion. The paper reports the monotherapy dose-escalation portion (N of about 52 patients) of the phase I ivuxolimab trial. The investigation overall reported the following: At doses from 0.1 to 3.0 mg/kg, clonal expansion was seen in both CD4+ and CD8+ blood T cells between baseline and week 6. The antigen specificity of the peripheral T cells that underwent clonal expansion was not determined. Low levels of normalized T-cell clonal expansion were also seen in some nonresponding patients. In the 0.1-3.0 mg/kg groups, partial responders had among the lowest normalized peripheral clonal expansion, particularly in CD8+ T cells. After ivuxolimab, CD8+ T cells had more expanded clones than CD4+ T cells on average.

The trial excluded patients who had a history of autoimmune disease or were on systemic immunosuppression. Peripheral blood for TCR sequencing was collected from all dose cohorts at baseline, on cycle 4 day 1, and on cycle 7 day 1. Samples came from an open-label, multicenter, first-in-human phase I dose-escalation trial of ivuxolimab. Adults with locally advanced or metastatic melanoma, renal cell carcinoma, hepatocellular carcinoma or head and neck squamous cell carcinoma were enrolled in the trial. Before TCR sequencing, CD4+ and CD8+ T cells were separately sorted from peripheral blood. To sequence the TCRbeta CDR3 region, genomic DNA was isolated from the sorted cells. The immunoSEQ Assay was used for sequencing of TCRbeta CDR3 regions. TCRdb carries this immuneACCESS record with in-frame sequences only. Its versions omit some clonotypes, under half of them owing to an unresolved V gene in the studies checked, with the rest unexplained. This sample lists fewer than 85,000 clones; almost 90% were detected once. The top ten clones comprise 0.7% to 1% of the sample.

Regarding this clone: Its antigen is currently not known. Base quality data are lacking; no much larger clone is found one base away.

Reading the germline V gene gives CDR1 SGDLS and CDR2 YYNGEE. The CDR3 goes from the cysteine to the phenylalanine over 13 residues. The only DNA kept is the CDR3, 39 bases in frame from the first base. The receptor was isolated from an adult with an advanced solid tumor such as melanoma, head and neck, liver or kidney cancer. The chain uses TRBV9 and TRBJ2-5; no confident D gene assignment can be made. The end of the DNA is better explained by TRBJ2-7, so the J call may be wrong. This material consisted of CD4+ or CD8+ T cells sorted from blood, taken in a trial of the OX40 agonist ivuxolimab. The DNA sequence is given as TGTGCCAGCAGCGTGACAAGCTCCTACGAGCAGTACTTC. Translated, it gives CASSVTSSYEQYF.